These 4 T cell receptor beta chains were sequenced from one sample in a study of long-term antiretroviral therapy in people with HIV. It was version v3.0 of the immunoSEQ assay that was run at survey level. Some clones are missing from TCRdb's copy, which holds only in-frame ones; the method was immunoSEQ multiplex PCR. The sample holds over 30,000 clones; 75% to 85% are singletons and the top ten take about 3%. This sample comprised unsorted PBMCs, obtained 1.9 years after starting antiretroviral therapy. The receptors were gathered from a man aged 18 to 29 with HIV.

This clone appeared a single time. The V gene is TRBV9, the J gene TRBJ1-6; TRBD1 matches at 8 bases. The CDR3 extends over 15 amino acids. Trimming took 3 bases from V and 4 from J; bases not matched to a gene: 3. CDR1 SGDLS and CDR2 YYNGEE come from the germline V gene. The CDR3 nucleotides read TGTGCCAGCAGCGCAGACAGGGGTTATAATTCACCCCTCCACTTT. Its translation is CASSADRGYNSPLHF.

This rearrangement joins TRBV5-4 to TRBJ2-7, with 11 bases lining up with TRBD1. The CDR3 covers 15 residues. V shed 4 bases, J shed 6 bases, and the junction held 9 bases outside the gene matches. CDR1 SGHNT and CDR2 YYREEE come from the germline V gene (reference sequence). For the CDR3, the DNA is TGTGCCAGCAGCCGCGGACAGGGGGCTCTGGGCGAGCAGTACGTC. Protein product: CASSRGQGALGEQYV.

The chain joins TRBV4-1 to TRBJ2-4, with TRBD2 identical over 13 bases. V lost 1 base and J lost 9; bases outside the gene matches: 3. The CDR3 covers 15 residues. Germline V CDR1 and CDR2: MGHRA, YSYEKL. The CDR3 is CASSQVLAGGVIQYF. CDR3 nucleotide sequence: TGCGCCAGCAGCCAAGTACTAGCGGGGGGGGTCATTCAGTACTTC.

This chain connects TRBV2 to TRBJ2-5; 12 nucleotides align to TRBD2. Germline V gene data show CDR1 as SNHLY and CDR2 as FYNNEI. The CDR3 contains 15 residues. Trimming at V came to 5 bases and at J to 7 bases, leaving 8 bases not matched to a gene. The CDR3 protein is CASSRLAGGPGTQYF. The CDR3 nucleotides are TGTGCCAGCAGTAGGCTAGCGGGGGGGCCCGGGACCCAGTACTTC.